The 8 T cell receptor beta chains below come from one sample, sequenced in a study of blood T cell repertoires in COVID-19. Assay: immunoSEQ multiplex PCR; the TCRdb copy retains only in-frame clones and omits some. The data hold 180,000 or so clones, with 86% observed a single time. The sequencing sample was made of PBMCs or T cells enriched from blood (not recorded which). The receptors derive from a woman aged 25 to 39 who had recovered from COVID-19.

The chain combines TRBV15 with TRBJ2-7; 8 bases match TRBD1. This CDR3 spans 15 amino acids. Germline CDR1 LNHNV, CDR2 YYDKDF (reference sequence). Germline trimming cut 5 bases from V and 1 base from J; bases unmatched to any gene: 7. The CDR3: CATSSTRQGSYEQYF. The DNA of the CDR3 is TGTGCCACCAGCTCCACGAGACAGGGGTCCTACGAGCAGTACTTC. Variable domain in full (rest from reference TRBV15 and TRBJ2-7): DAMVIQNPRYQVTQFGKPVTLSCSQTLNHNVMYWYQQKSSQAPKLLFHYYDKDFNNEADTPDNFQSRRPNTSFCFLDIRSPGLGDTAMYLCATSSTRQGSYEQYFGPGTRLTVT.

The rearrangement joins TRBV25-1 to TRBJ1-1, with a weak D call TRBD1 (6 bases). Germline CDR1 is MGHDK and CDR2 is SYGVNS. The V and J ends lost 2 bases and 0 bases respectively, with 13 bases between them. This CDR3 contains 16 residues. The CDR3 protein is CASSEGKGVMNTEAFF. The DNA of the CDR3 is TGTGCCAGCAGTGAAGGTAAGGGGGTCATGAACACTGAAGCTTTCTTT.

This clone was picked up one time. V usage is TRBV15 and J usage is TRBJ2-3; D gene unclear. Germline lookup yields CDR1 LNHNV and CDR2 YYDKDF (reference sequence). The V end was cut by 4 bases, the J end by 6 bases, with 17 bases between. This CDR3 is 15 amino acids long. The CDR3 protein is CATSMRPGSEDTQYF. CDR3 DNA sequence: TGTGCCACCAGCATGAGACCGGGTTCGGAGGATACGCAGTATTTT.

The rearrangement joins TRBV28 to TRBJ2-7; 10 positions agree with TRBD1. Germline loops: CDR1 MDHEN, CDR2 SYDVKM. V was clipped by 10 bases and J by 5 bases; unmatched bases: 14. CDR3 length: 15 residues. The CDR3 DNA reads as TGTGCCACCATGGGACAGGGGACTGTACTGCACGAGCAGTACTTC. Translation gives CATMGQGTVLHEQYF.

The chain joins TRBV9 to TRBJ1-5; 10 bases fit TRBD1. CDR3 length: 16 residues. Trimming cost V 3 bases and J 5 bases; bases outside gene matches: 8. Germline CDR1 reads SGDLS; CDR2 reads YYNGEE. CDR3 sequence (DNA): TGTGCCAGCAGCGGCGGACAGGGGGAGAGTGATCAGCCCCAGCATTTT. It codes for CASSGGQGESDQPQHF. Variable domain in full (rest from reference TRBV9 and TRBJ1-5): DSGVTQTPKHLITATGQRVTLRCSPRSGDLSVYWYQQSLDQGLQFLIQYYNGEERAKGNILERFSAQQFPDLHSELNLSSLELGDSALYFCASSGGQGESDQPQHFGDGTRLSIL.

The rearrangement links TRBV3-1 (or the pseudogene TRBV3-2) to TRBJ2-7; 7 bases map to TRBD1. CDR3 length: 18 amino acids. V was pared by 3 bases and J by 2 bases, with 16 bases of the junction left unmatched. Germline CDR1 and CDR2: LGHDT and YNNKEL (reference sequence). The DNA for the CDR3 is TGTGCCAGCAGCCATGGGCGCCCGACAGGGCCGAACCCCTACGAGCAGTACTTC. It is translated as CASSHGRPTGPNPYEQYF.

This chain joins TRBV10-3 and TRBJ2-3, with 10 bases aligning to TRBD2. This CDR3 spans 20 amino acids. V was clipped by 2 bases and J by 4 bases; unmatched bases: 18. In germline, CDR1 is ENHRY, CDR2 SYGVKD. The CDR3 bases are TGTGCCATCAGTGAGAGGGGACCGGGACCAGCGGGAGGGCCACCAGATACGCAGTATTTT. Its translation: CAISERGPGPAGGPPDTQYF.

V gene TRBV5-1 combines with J gene TRBJ2-6; possibly TRBD2 for D (6 bases). V shed 3 bases and J shed 0 bases, with 19 bases lying between them. CDR1 and CDR2 (germline): SGHRS, YFSETQ. This CDR3 is 19 amino acids long. CDR3 bases: TGCGCCAGCAGCTCCAGTAGGGGACTGCTTCTCTCTGGGGCCAACGTCCTGACTTTC. This codes for CASSSSRGLLLSGANVLTF.